The source of this T cell receptor (beta chain) is a study of T cell changes during pregnancy in multiple sclerosis. CDR1 and CDR2 (germline): LNHDA, SQIVND (reference sequence). The CDR3 contains 14 residues. The V gene lost 8 bases and the J gene lost 7 bases, with 17 bases spanning the gap. This clone came up a few times. Produced via immunoSEQ multiplex PCR; TCRdb's table is partial and in-frame only. The sample lists 75,000 to 90,000 clones; more than 80% were seen once. The chain carries TRBV19 and TRBJ1-4, with a tentative D call TRBD1 (5 bases). The TCR was taken from a female donor with multiple sclerosis, enrolled in a pregnancy study. Sample: CD4+ T cells from peripheral blood mononuclear cells, taken before pregnancy. The CDR3 protein is CASGIRRDGEKLFF. As DNA, the CDR3 is TGTGCCAGTGGGATACGGAGGGACGGTGAAAAACTGTTTTTT.